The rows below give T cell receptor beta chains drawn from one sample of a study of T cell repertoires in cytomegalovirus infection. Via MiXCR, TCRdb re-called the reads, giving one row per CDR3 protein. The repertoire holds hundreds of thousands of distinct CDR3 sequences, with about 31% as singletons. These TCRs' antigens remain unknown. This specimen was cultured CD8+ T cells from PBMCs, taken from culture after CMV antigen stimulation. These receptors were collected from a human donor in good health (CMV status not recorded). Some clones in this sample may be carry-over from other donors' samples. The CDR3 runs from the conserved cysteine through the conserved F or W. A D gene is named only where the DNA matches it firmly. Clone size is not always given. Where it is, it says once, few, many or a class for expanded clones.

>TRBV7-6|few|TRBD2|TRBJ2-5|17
TGTGCCAGCAGCTTAGCGCCCCTAGCGGGGGACCCAGGGACCCAGTACTTC
CASSLAPLAGDPGTQYF
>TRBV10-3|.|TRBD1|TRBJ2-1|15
TGTGCCAAATGTACGGACAGGGGGGACTACAATGAGCAGTTCTTC
CAKCTDRGDYNEQFF
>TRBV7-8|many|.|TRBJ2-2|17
TGTGCCAGCCTAAGTACGAGGACCCCTCGAGGGGCCGGGGAGCTGTTTTTT
CASLSTRTPRGAGELFF
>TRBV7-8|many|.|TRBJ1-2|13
TGTGCCAGCAGCTTATTGGGGGCGGCTGGCTACACCTTC
CASSLLGAAGYTF
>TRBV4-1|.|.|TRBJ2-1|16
TGCGCCAGCAGCCAAGATCTCAGGGGCTCCTACAATGAGCAGTTCTTC
CASSQDLRGSYNEQFF
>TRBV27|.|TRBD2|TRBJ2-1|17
TGTGCCAGCAGGTCGGGGCGGGGGGGCGTTGCCTACAATGAGCAGTTCTTC
CASRSGRGGVAYNEQFF
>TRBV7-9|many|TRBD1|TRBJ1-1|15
TGTGCCAGCAGCCGCGGACAGGGGATGAACACTGAAGCTTTCTTT
CASSRGQGMNTEAFF
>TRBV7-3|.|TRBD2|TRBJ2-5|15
TGTGCCAGCAGCGAGGGGACTAGCGGGGGGGAGACCCAGTACTTC
CASSEGTSGGETQYF
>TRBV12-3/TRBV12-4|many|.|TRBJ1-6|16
TGTGCCACCTTGGCCCTCAGGGGTAACTATAATTCACCCCTCCACTTT
CATLALRGNYNSPLHF
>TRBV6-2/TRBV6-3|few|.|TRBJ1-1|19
TGTGCCAGCAGTTTCCCTGAATCAATGAACCTGGGACGAGACACTGAAGCTTTCTTT
CASSFPESMNLGRDTEAFF
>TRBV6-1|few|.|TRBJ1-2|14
TGTGCCAGCAGTCCGACCGGGAATCCCTATGGCTACACCTTC
CASSPTGNPYGYTF
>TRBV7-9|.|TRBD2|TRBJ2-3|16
TGTGCCAGCAGCCCGACTAGCGGGGAGAGCACAGATACGCAGTATTTT
CASSPTSGESTDTQYF
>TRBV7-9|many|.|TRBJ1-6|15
TGTGCCAGCAGCTTTGAGATGCTGGTTAATTCACCCCTCCACTTT
CASSFEMLVNSPLHF
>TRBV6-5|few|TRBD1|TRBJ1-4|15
TGTGCCAGCAGTTACGGGACAGGGTTCGGAGAAAAACTGTTTTTT
CASSYGTGFGEKLFF
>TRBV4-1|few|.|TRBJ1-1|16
TGCGCCAGCAGCCAAGGATTCGGTCCGGAGAACACTGAAGCTTTCTTT
CASSQGFGPENTEAFF
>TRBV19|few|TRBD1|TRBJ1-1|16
TGTGCCAGTAGTATCCCGGACAGGGGAACGAACACTGAAGCTTTCTTT
CASSIPDRGTNTEAFF
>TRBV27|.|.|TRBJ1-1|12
TGTGCCAGCAGTTCTTGGACAAGTGAAGCTTTCTTT
CASSSWTSEAFF
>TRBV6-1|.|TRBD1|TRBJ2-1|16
TGTGCCAGCAGCCCCCGAAGGGGGCCCTCCTACAATGAGCAGTTCTTC
CASSPRRGPSYNEQFF
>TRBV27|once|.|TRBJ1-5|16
TGTGCCAGCAGTTTAAGGCAGGGAAAGGGCAATCAGCCCCAGCATTTT
CASSLRQGKGNQPQHF
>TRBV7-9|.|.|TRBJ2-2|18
TGTGCCAGCAGCTTAGACCCCCGTGGGGGGGCGGACACCGGGGAGCTGTTTTTT
CASSLDPRGGADTGELFF
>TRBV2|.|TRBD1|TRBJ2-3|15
TGTGCCAGCAGCGTAGACAGGGACGAAGGAGATACGCAGTATTTT
CASSVDRDEGDTQYF
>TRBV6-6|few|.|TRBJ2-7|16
TGTGCCAGCAGTTCATCCGGACAGCGTCCCGGGAGCGAGCAGTACTTC
CASSSSGQRPGSEQYF
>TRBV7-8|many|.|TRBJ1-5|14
TGTGCCAGCAGCTTATACCAGAGCAATCAGCCCCAGCATTTT
CASSLYQSNQPQHF
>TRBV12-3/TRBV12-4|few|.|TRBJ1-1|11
TGTGCCAGCATCCTCGGGGGGTTTGCTTTCTTT
CASILGGFAFF
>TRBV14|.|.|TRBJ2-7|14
TGTGCCAGCAGCCAAGTGGGTAGGTCCTACGAGCAGTACTTC
CASSQVGRSYEQYF
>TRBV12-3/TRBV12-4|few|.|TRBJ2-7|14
TGTGCCAGCAGTTCACCTGAGACAGGCTACGAGCAGTACTTC
CASSSPETGYEQYF
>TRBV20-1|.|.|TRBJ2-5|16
TGCAGTGCTAGAGATCGGAGGGGCAGGGTTCTAGAGACCCAGTACTTC
CSARDRRGRVLETQYF
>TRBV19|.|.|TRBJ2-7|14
TGTGCCAGTAGTATAGTGTTATTGAGCAACGAGCAGTACTTC
CASSIVLLSNEQYF